This T cell receptor beta chain was recovered during a study of shared clonotypes between healthy human individuals (dated by TCRdb to about 2020). As for the study more broadly: The cohort comprised two women and a few men aged 18 to 49 years. For each donor, three plates each were used for CD4 naive and CD4 memory, two plates were used for CD8 naive, and one plate was used for CD8 memory. To estimate repertoire size and how much clonotype sharing occurs between individuals, the study deeply sequenced the blood TCR repertoires of roughly 5 healthy adults. To increase sequencing depth and limit assay-specific biases, different laboratories used diverse techniques to prepare libraries and sequence TCR repertoires. Leukapheresis yielded between about 0.85 and 10 billion PBMCs per donor. Broad study findings and their caveats: Sampling was restricted to blood, and TCR repertoires in tissue are likely to differ from TCR repertoires in blood. Sharing across four donors was observed for roughly 5% of naive CD4, less than 4% of naive CD8, about 2.3% of memory CD4, and roughly 0.4% of memory CD8 clonotypes. Larger estimated clonotype richness was generally found for naive subsets than for memory subsets. Even with the large sequencing depth, rarefaction of the sorted-subset datasets indicated that sequencing was incomplete. Based on pairwise subsampling, the degree of clonotype sharing among donors was expected to be affected by sequencing depth. Higher generation probabilities were observed for clonotypes shared by all four sorted-subset donors than for non-shared clonotypes. Because the study included only a small number of donors, the genetic and exposure-history diversity represented was limited.

The germline V gene (reference sequence) gives CDR1 as MNHEY and CDR2 as SMNVEV. A distance of 9 bases separates the germline ends of V and J, which lose 6 bases and 0 bases respectively. Its CDR3 holds 14 amino acids, cysteine through phenylalanine. The DNA shown is the 42-base CDR3, in frame from base 1. Using the deep immunoSEQ assay, multiplex PCR amplified TCR CDR3 regions from genomic DNA. Genomic DNA extracted from each cell subset was distributed evenly over all wells of several immunoSEQ 96-well plates, and each plate served as one replicate. For sorted subsets, roughly 190 ng of genomic DNA, equivalent to some 30,000 T cell genomes, went into each replicate PCR. Purified libraries were measured with a Qubit 3.0 fluorometer, size-checked on a Bioanalyzer 2100, and measured again with the KAPA Library Quantification kit. Every immunoSEQ 96-well plate was sequenced on a separate single-read 150-cycle Illumina NextSeq 550 flow cell. Per the authors' processing: The immunoSEQ output contained only junctional sequences without quality scores, so filtering could not match that applied to full-length reads. To assign V/J genes and CDR3, sequences were annotated using PyIR, a Python wrapper for IgBLAST v1.9, with IMGT germline references. Any read was removed if the V/J assignment was weak (E-value above 1e-6), the CDR3 was missing, or the read contained stop codons, out-of-frame junctions, or ambiguous translated residues. V3J clonotypes were defined as sequences sharing the same inferred V gene, J gene, and CDR3 amino acid sequence. The percentage overlap between two repertoires was calculated by dividing the number of shared unique clonotypes by the size of the smaller repertoire. Repertoire richness was assessed with RTK rarefaction, the Chao1 estimator, and Recon v2.1 estimates of unobserved clonotypes. Generation probabilities for all TCRbeta clonotypes obtained by the gDNA method from a handful of donors were computed using OLGA. Drawn from immuneACCESS, this table holds only the in-frame rearrangements with V and J called that TCRdb kept. Clones are partly lost; checked studies trace under half to an unresolved V gene and leave the rest unexplained. From that table come the V and J calls and clone size; the DNA was used to work out D and trimming. This sample lists about 1.4 million clones; roughly 95% were detected once. The ten largest clones capture about 1.2% of the sample.

Donors were healthy HIV-negative adults with no recently reported acute infections or vaccinations. Every donor was a Caucasian adult residing in Nashville, Tennessee, USA. CD4+ T cells were enriched by magnetic negative selection; naive cells were then positively selected on CD45RA, and the negative fraction formed the memory subset. After blood collection by leukapheresis, PBMCs were isolated using Ficoll-Histopaque density gradient centrifugation and then cryopreserved in the vapor phase of liquid nitrogen. Purity and quantity of every magnetically sorted T cell population were checked by analytical flow cytometry. From each sorted fraction, genomic DNA was isolated and quantified by UV absorbance on a Nanodrop 2000c. Concerning this clone itself: It has no known antigen specificity. The sample holds no much larger clone one base away, and base qualities are not on file.

Sequenced input: naive CD4+ T cells sorted from blood. In light of the paper, this sample's cell subset or site label describes: CD45RA+ positively selected. The TCR originated in a man between 25 and 39 years old in good health. The V and J segments used are TRBV27 and TRBJ1-3, with no D gene named confidently. The nucleotide sequence is given as TGTGCCAGCAGCCGGGCGGCCTCTGGAAACACCATATATTTT. This codes for CASSRAASGNTIYF.